The 29 T cell receptor beta chains below come from one sample, sequenced in a study of patients and donors after allogeneic stem cell transplantation. TCRdb ran MiXCR on the RT-PCR reads and lists one entry per CDR3 protein. Of 900,000 to 1,000,000 distinct CDR3 sequences in the sample, roughly 18% were seen once. Input material: blood, either unsorted or a sorted T cell fraction (not recorded which). The source of these receptors is a human donor who was either an allogeneic HSCT recipient or a stem cell or donor lymphocyte infusion donor (not recorded which). It is not recorded whose cells these are; they may come from a transplant donor.

In this sample, this clonotype turned up a few times. The V and J genes are TRBV6-1 and TRBJ2-7; D is undetermined. CDR1 and CDR2 (germline): MNHNS, SASEGT. The CDR3 is made up of 15 amino acids. V was pared by 5 bases and J by 1 base, with 15 bases between. The chain's CDR3 is CASSPAGEPSYEQYF. The CDR3 nucleotides are TGTGCCAGCAGTCCTGCTGGGGAACCATCCTACGAGCAGTACTTC.

The gene calls are TRBV3-1 and TRBJ2-7; possible D gene TRBD1, 6 bases. Germline V CDR1 and CDR2: LGHDT, YNNKEL (reference sequence). Trimming stripped 0 bases from V and 2 bases from J, with 17 bases between. The CDR3 has 17 amino acids. The CDR3 protein is CASSQDLTDRKTYEQYF. CDR3 DNA sequence: TGTGCCAGCAGCCAAGATCTTACTGACAGGAAGACCTACGAGCAGTACTTC.

This clonotype has only a few counts. The chain is built from TRBV6-2 or TRBV6-3 and TRBJ2-7; no definite D call. Germline V CDR1 and CDR2: MNHEY, SVGEGT. Trimming removed 6 bases at V and 4 bases at J, with 13 bases between. The CDR3 runs 13 residues. The CDR3 bases are TGTGCCAGCAGCCATCGGGCATATTACGAGCAGTACTTC. Amino acid sequence: CASSHRAYYEQYF.

The V and J genes are TRBV10-3 and TRBJ2-2; D might be TRBD2 (5 bases). Germline lookup yields CDR1 ENHRY and CDR2 SYGVKD. This CDR3 is 13 amino acids long. V dropped 4 bases and J dropped 6 bases, with 9 bases sitting between them. The CDR3 DNA sequence: TGTGCCATCAGTGGCGAGGGATCCGGGGAGCTGTTTTTT. It is translated as CAISGEGSGELFF.

The chain employs TRBV15 and TRBJ1-1, with 10 bases aligning to TRBD1. The CDR3 is made up of 13 amino acids. V gave up 3 bases and J gave up 8 bases; unmatched junction bases: 3. Germline CDR1 reads LNHNV; CDR2 reads YYDKDF (reference sequence). The CDR3 is CATSRETGGEAFF. The CDR3 DNA follows: TGTGCCACCAGCAGGGAGACAGGGGGCGAAGCTTTCTTT. The full variable domain, rest sourced from reference TRBV15 and TRBJ1-1, is DAMVIQNPRYQVTQFGKPVTLSCSQTLNHNVMYWYQQKSSQAPKLLFHYYDKDFNNEADTPDNFQSRRPNTSFCFLDIRSPGLGDTAMYLCATSRETGGEAFFGQGTRLTVV.

The chain employs TRBV29-1 and TRBJ1-3; TRBD1 is a possible D gene (5 bases). The germline gives CDR1 SQVTM, CDR2 ANQGSEA. Trimming left V 6 bases short and J 2 bases short, with 20 bases between. CDR3 size: 16 residues. As DNA, the CDR3 is TGCAGCGTGATGGGCAGGGAAGTAATGACTGGAAACACCATATATTTT. It codes for CSVMGREVMTGNTIYF.

This chain connects TRBV9 to TRBJ2-4; D is unclear. Germline CDR1 and CDR2: SGDLS and YYNGEE. With 0 bases removed from V and 8 bases from J, the gap between germline ends came to 6 bases. The CDR3 spans 12 residues. For the CDR3, the DNA is TGTGCCAGCAGCGTAGACGGGTACATTCAGTACTTC. Its translation is CASSVDGYIQYF. The whole variable domain, remainder taken from reference TRBV9 and TRBJ2-4, is DSGVTQTPKHLITATGQRVTLRCSPRSGDLSVYWYQQSLDQGLQFLIQYYNGEERAKGNILERFSAQQFPDLHSELNLSSLELGDSALYFCASSVDGYIQYFGAGTRLSVL.

The chain couples TRBV5-1 to TRBJ2-1; D is perhaps TRBD2 (6 bases). CDR1 and CDR2 (germline): SGHRS, YFSETQ. V was cut by 4 bases and J by 4 bases, with 21 bases left in between. This CDR3 region has 17 residues. The CDR3 spells CASSPGLLTPNYNEQFF. The CDR3 DNA is TGCGCCAGCAGCCCCGGACTACTGACCCCCAATTACAATGAGCAGTTCTTC.

This clonotype was recorded at least ten times. CDR3 bases: TGTGCCAGCAGTTTTACAGGGGGCGGTACTGAAGCTTTCTTT. It encodes CASSFTGGGTEAFF. The chain uses TRBV12-3 or TRBV12-4 and TRBJ1-1; TRBD1 aligns across 9 bases. V gave up 3 bases and J gave up 5 bases; unmatched junction bases: 4. CDR3 size: 14 residues.

This chain uses TRBV6-1 with TRBJ2-3, with 9 bases aligning to TRBD2. The CDR3 spans 14 residues. V lost 8 bases to trimming and J lost 0 bases; unmatched junction nucleotides: 3. Germline CDR1 MNHNS, CDR2 SASEGT. CDR3 sequence reads: CASASGTSTDTQYF. In nucleotides, the CDR3 is TGTGCCAGCGCTAGCGGGACCAGCACAGATACGCAGTATTTT.

This clonotype has at least ten counts. The chain joins TRBV24-1 to TRBJ2-3; the D is unclear. Trimming removed 3 bases from V and 0 bases from J, with 6 bases in between. CDR3 size: 14 residues. Germline CDR1 and CDR2: KGHDR and SFDVKD. CDR3 loop: CATSDPGSTDTQYF. The CDR3 bases are TGTGCCACCAGTGATCCCGGAAGCACAGATACGCAGTATTTT.

The chain uses TRBV6-2 or TRBV6-3 and TRBJ2-7; 7 bases fit TRBD1. The V and J ends lost 6 bases and 3 bases, in that order; junction bases with no gene match: 11. The germline CDR1 and CDR2 sequences are MNHEY and SVGEGT. There are 15 residues in the CDR3. The CDR3 here is CASRTHRGWGYEQYF. The DNA of the CDR3 is TGTGCCAGCAGAACGCACAGGGGTTGGGGCTACGAGCAGTACTTC.

The V gene is TRBV5-1, the J gene TRBJ2-7, with TRBD2 as a possible D gene (5 bases). This CDR3 spans 13 amino acids. The germline gives CDR1 SGHRS, CDR2 YFSETQ. V lost 6 bases, J lost 0 bases, and 10 bases lay in between. The CDR3 loop is CASKERPSYEQYF. CDR3 nucleotide sequence: TGCGCCAGCAAGGAGCGGCCCTCCTACGAGCAGTACTTC.

This rearrangement joins TRBV7-2 to TRBJ1-1, with 10 bases lining up with TRBD1. V gave up 5 bases and J gave up 1 base; unmatched junction bases: 4. The germline V gene encodes CDR1 SGHTA and CDR2 FQGNSA. CDR3 length: 15 amino acids. CDR3: CASSARTGGNTEAFF. In DNA form, the CDR3 reads TGTGCCAGCAGCGCACGGACAGGGGGGAACACTGAAGCTTTCTTT.

This clonotype was observed a handful of times. This rearrangement joins TRBV4-2 to TRBJ2-4; D unclear. Germline V lookup: CDR1 LGHNA, CDR2 YNFKEQ. With 4 bases removed from V and 2 bases from J, the gap between germline ends came to 15 bases. The CDR3 has 16 amino acids. The CDR3, as DNA: TGTGCCAGCAGCCGCACGGGTGGGGATTCCAAAAACATTCAGTACTTC. Residues: CASSRTGGDSKNIQYF.

The sample holds many counts of this clonotype. The chain is built from TRBV25-1 and TRBJ2-2, with a tentative D call TRBD1 (5 bases). CDR3 length: 17 amino acids. The germline V gene has CDR1 MGHDK and CDR2 SYGVNS. Trimming removed 4 bases at V and 3 bases at J, with 18 bases between. CDR3: CASSGDRAQGDTGELFF. DNA for the CDR3: TGTGCCAGCAGTGGGGATAGGGCTCAAGGGGACACCGGGGAGCTGTTTTTT.

The CDR3 sequence is CASSLRTTGRAEAFF. In DNA form, the CDR3 reads TGTGCCAGCAGCTTACGAACGACAGGGCGCGCTGAAGCTTTCTTT. The chain couples TRBV7-3 to TRBJ1-1; 7 bases align to TRBD1. The CDR3 has 15 residues. The V and J ends lost 2 bases and 6 bases, in that order; junction bases with no gene match: 9. The germline V gene has CDR1 SGHTA and CDR2 FQGTGA.

This clonotype occurred a few times. The chain couples TRBV29-1 to TRBJ2-3, with 8 nucleotides matching TRBD2. This CDR3 comprises 20 residues. CDR1 and CDR2 from the germline V gene are SQVTM and ANQGSEA. Trimming at V came to 1 base and at J to 0 bases, leaving 18 bases not matched to a gene. Here the CDR3 DNA reads TGCAGCGTTGAAGGACTATTTTCACTAGCGGAAGCATTTAGCACAGATACGCAGTATTTT. This gives the protein CSVEGLFSLAEAFSTDTQYF.

This clonotype was seen only a few times. This chain joins TRBV29-1 and TRBJ1-2; no definite D call. The CDR3 loop spans 13 amino acids. Per the germline V gene, CDR1 is SQVTM and CDR2 is ANQGSEA. V shed 3 bases and J shed 7 bases, with 15 bases lying between them. The CDR3 DNA is TGCAGCGTTGACTATATGGGTACGGGTGGCTACACCTTC. It specifies CSVDYMGTGGYTF. The variable domain in full, completed from reference TRBV29-1 and TRBJ1-2, reads SAVISQKPSRDICQRGTSLTIQCQVDSQVTMMFWYRQQPGQSLTLIATANQGSEATYESGFVIDKFPISRPNLTFSTLTVSNMSPEDSSIYLCSVDYMGTGGYTFGSGTRLTVV.

V is TRBV6-1 and J is TRBJ2-1; 11 nucleotides match TRBD2. The trim removed 6 bases at V and 6 bases at J, leaving 10 bases unmatched. CDR3 length: 16 amino acids. CDR1 MNHNS and CDR2 SASEGT come from the germline V gene. The CDR3 bases are TGTGCCAGCAGCGACTTTCTAGCGGGAGGACGCAATGAGCAGTTCTTC. Its translation is CASSDFLAGGRNEQFF.

The rearrangement uses TRBV5-1 and TRBJ1-2; 8 bases align to TRBD1. J was trimmed by 3 bases and V by 4 bases; bases with no gene match: 5. This CDR3 has 14 residues. The germline CDR1 and CDR2 sequences are SGHRS and YFSETQ. CDR3 region: CASSQQGEYYGYTF. CDR3 DNA: TGCGCCAGCAGCCAACAGGGGGAGTACTATGGCTACACCTTC.

The chain employs TRBV20-1 and TRBJ1-6; 10 bases match TRBD1. The germline V gene encodes CDR1 DFQATT and CDR2 SNEGSKA (reference sequence). This CDR3 contains 14 residues. Unmatched junction bases numbered 6, after V lost 3 bases and J lost 10 bases. The CDR3 reads CSARSGQGGSPLHF. For the CDR3, the DNA is TGCAGTGCTAGGTCCGGACAGGGGGGGTCACCCCTCCACTTT.

The genes are TRBV4-1 and TRBJ2-3; 8 nucleotides match TRBD2. The CDR3 has 16 residues. Germline CDR1 and CDR2: MGHRA and YSYEKL. V shed 2 bases, J shed 5 bases, and the junction held 9 bases outside the gene matches. Here the CDR3 DNA reads TGCGCCAGCAGCCAACCAGCGGGAGCTATGGGAGATACGCAGTATTTT. Translation gives CASSQPAGAMGDTQYF.

This clonotype was observed a handful of times. The gene calls are TRBV7-9 and TRBJ2-2; TRBD1 matches at 8 bases. The CDR3 is made up of 16 amino acids. The germline V gene encodes CDR1 SEHNR and CDR2 FQNEAQ (reference sequence). V shed 4 bases, J shed 0 bases, and the junction held 4 bases outside the gene matches. CDR3 nucleotides: TGTGCCAGCAGCTCCGGGGGACAGGCGAACACCGGGGAGCTGTTTTTT. This codes for CASSSGGQANTGELFF. Full variable domain (remainder filled in from reference TRBV7-9 and TRBJ2-2): DTGVSQNPRHKITKRGQNVTFRCDPISEHNRLYWYRQTLGQGPEFLTYFQNEAQLEKSRLLSDRFSAERPKGSFSTLEIQRTEQGDSAMYLCASSSGGQANTGELFFGEGSRLTVL.

This chain uses TRBV7-2 with TRBJ2-3; a possible D gene is TRBD2 (6 bases). CDR1 is SGHTA, CDR2 FQGNSA, per germline. The CDR3 is 14 amino acids. V was clipped by 5 bases and J by 2 bases, with 11 bases between them. The CDR3 loop reads CASSERVITDTQYF. The CDR3 DNA reads TGTGCCAGCAGCGAGCGGGTTATCACAGATACGCAGTATTTT.

This clonotype was seen ten or more times. The genes are TRBV12-3 or TRBV12-4 and TRBJ2-7; D is undetermined. The germline V and J ends were trimmed by 4 bases and 7 bases, with 11 bases remaining between them. The CDR3 loop spans 12 amino acids. In DNA form, the CDR3 reads TGTGCCAGCAGTTGGGTGTCGTTGGAGCAGTACTTC. It is translated as CASSWVSLEQYF.

This chain connects TRBV20-1 to TRBJ1-5; D is unresolved. The CDR3 has 14 amino acids. Germline CDR1 is DFQATT and CDR2 is SNEGSKA (reference sequence). Trimming cost V 1 base and J 5 bases, with 12 bases left between them. The CDR3 DNA is TGCAGTGCTAGAGCTAATGACGGTTATCAGCCCCAGCATTTT. Translating gives CSARANDGYQPQHF.

The chain links TRBV12-3 or TRBV12-4 to TRBJ1-4, with TRBD1 as a possible D gene (5 bases). CDR3 size: 17 residues. Trimming left V 2 bases short and J 5 bases short, with 18 bases between. CDR3 region: CASSLWTLGGLNEKLFF. CDR3 nucleotide sequence: TGTGCCAGCAGTTTATGGACTCTGGGGGGACTCAATGAAAAACTGTTTTTT.

In this sample, this clonotype turned up a few times. The V and J genes are TRBV4-1 and TRBJ2-7; D gene ambiguous. The CDR3 is 14 amino acids. The germline gives CDR1 MGHRA, CDR2 YSYEKL. With 0 bases removed from V and 0 bases from J, the gap between germline ends came to 6 bases. In DNA form, the CDR3 reads TGCGCCAGCAGCCAAGATCTTCCCTCCTACGAGCAGTACTTC. Amino acids: CASSQDLPSYEQYF.